This T cell receptor beta chain emerged from a study of blood T cell repertoires in COVID-19. Sequencing used immunoSEQ multiplex PCR; TCRdb keeps in-frame clones, though not all of them. Of under 100,000 clones in the sample, approximately 90% were seen once. Germline V lookup: CDR1 MNHNS, CDR2 SASEGT. The CDR3 runs to 14 residues. V was pared by 0 bases and J by 10 bases, with 15 bases between. This rearrangement joins TRBV6-1 to TRBJ1-1, with a weak D call TRBD1 (6 bases). The specimen was peripheral blood. This receptor was identified in a middle-aged man with active COVID-19. The CDR3 nucleotides are TGTGCCAGCAGTGAAGCGGCCAGGGGAGGGGTAGCTTTCTTT. Its translation is CASSEAARGGVAFF.